The clone carrying this T cell receptor (beta chain) has only a few counts. The germline CDR1 and CDR2 sequences are DFQATT and SNEGSKA (reference sequence). With V trimmed by 5 bases and J by 1 base, 0 bases remained unmatched. The CDR3 spans 15 residues. The sample comes from a study of blood T cells in healthy people across ages. Next came a second PCR, run for about 7 to 11 cycles, which used a sample-barcoded 5' primer along with a J-beta primer mix. TCRdb reprocessed the 5' RACE reads via MiXCR and lists one record per CDR3 protein. The sample carries approximately 1,000,000 distinct CDR3 sequences, roughly two fifths recorded once.

This TCR came from a man aged 18-30 years in good health. What was sequenced was blood. The chain combines TRBV20-1 with TRBJ2-1, with 15 bases aligning to TRBD2. The CDR3 bases are TGCAGTGCTGGACTAGCGGGGGGGTCCTACAATGAGCAGTTCTTC. As protein: CSAGLAGGSYNEQFF.